The TCR beta chain under discussion was sequenced for a study of T cell responses to AZD1222 COVID-19 vaccine. The CDR3 is made up of 18 amino acids. The germline V gene has CDR1 KGHSH and CDR2 LQKENI. The junction had 9 bases not matched to a gene; V was cut back by 2 bases and J by 0 bases. General study results and limits: The donor group comprised mostly white British people and more females; the analysis possibly underestimated clonal diversity. Among AZD1222 vaccinees, only 5 to 7 were seropositive at baseline. As reported, nearly half of all spike-specific TCRs target variant regions that are unmutated.

As for this clone: Its specificity is not known.

The assay was immunoSEQ multiplex PCR, and TCRdb's table has in-frame clones only and misses some. The table records about 100,000 clones, about 95% of them present only once. The J gene is TRBJ2-1, the V gene TRBV18, with 8 bases lining up with TRBD2. This clonotype originated in an adult in good health. The sample here was peripheral blood, taken on day 0 of AZD1222 vaccination. CDR3 nucleotides: TGTGCCAGCTCACCATTTTCTATAGCGGGAAGCTCCTACAATGAGCAGTTCTTC. Translated: CASSPFSIAGSSYNEQFF.